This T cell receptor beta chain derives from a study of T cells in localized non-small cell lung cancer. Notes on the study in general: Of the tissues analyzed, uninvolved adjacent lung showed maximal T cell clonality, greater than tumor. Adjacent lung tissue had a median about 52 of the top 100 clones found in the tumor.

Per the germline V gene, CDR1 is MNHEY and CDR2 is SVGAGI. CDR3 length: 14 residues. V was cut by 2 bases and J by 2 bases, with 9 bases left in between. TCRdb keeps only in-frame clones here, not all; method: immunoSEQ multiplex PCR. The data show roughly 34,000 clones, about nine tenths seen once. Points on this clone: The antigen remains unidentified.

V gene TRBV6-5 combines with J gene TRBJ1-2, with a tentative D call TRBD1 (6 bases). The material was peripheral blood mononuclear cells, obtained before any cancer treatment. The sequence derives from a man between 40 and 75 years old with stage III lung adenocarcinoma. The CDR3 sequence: CASSYAGANYGYTF. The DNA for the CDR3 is TGTGCCAGCAGTTACGCGGGGGCGAACTATGGCTACACCTTC.